A selection of T cell receptor beta chains follows, all from one sample in a study of blood T cell repertoires in COVID-19. Assay: immunoSEQ multiplex PCR; the TCRdb copy retains only in-frame clones and omits some. The sample lists 150,000 to 170,000 clones, about 73% occurring once. The sequenced sample consisted of peripheral blood. These receptors were obtained from a man older than 75 with acute or convalescent COVID-19. The CDR3 runs from the conserved cysteine through the conserved F or W. D genes are given only for firm matches. A row's size may be missing; if present it is once, few, many or a size class.

CDR3 | DNA | size | D | J | V
CASSLTTGEGGYTF | TGCGCCAGCAGCTTGACTACAGGGGAAGGGGGCTACACCTTC | NA | TRBD1 | TRBJ1-2 | TRBV5-1
CASSIGEGREQFF | TGTGCCAGCAGTATAGGGGAGGGGCGTGAGCAGTTCTTC | once | TRBD2 | TRBJ2-1 | TRBV11-3
CASSLGAGEKLFF | TGTGCCAGCAGTTTGGGGGCGGGTGAAAAACTGTTTTTT | NA | NA | TRBJ1-4 | TRBV6-5
CASSSGQAGRNNEQFF | TGTGCCAGCAGTTCGGGACAGGCGGGGAGAAACAATGAGCAGTTCTTC | NA | TRBD1 | TRBJ2-1 | TRBV6-2/TRBV6-3
CAFDRDKEKLFF | TGTGCCTTTGACAGGGATAAGGAAAAACTGTTTTTT | NA | TRBD1 | TRBJ1-4 | TRBV30
CATSRVRGTGEETQYF | TGTGCCACCAGCAGAGTTCGGGGGACAGGGGAAGAGACCCAGTACTTC | NA | TRBD1 | TRBJ2-5 | TRBV15
CASSFGLGDSGETQYF | TGTGCCAGCAGCTTTGGGTTAGGGGACTCTGGAGAGACCCAGTACTTC | NA | NA | TRBJ2-5 | TRBV5-5
CASSLGQINSPLHF | TGTGCCAGCAGCTTGGGACAGATTAATTCACCCCTCCACTTT | few | TRBD1 | TRBJ1-6 | TRBV6-5
CASSFQGATNEKLFF | TGTGCCAGCAGTTTTCAGGGTGCCACTAATGAAAAACTGTTTTTT | NA | NA | TRBJ1-4 | TRBV6-5
CASSLARMGQGVDYGYTF | TGTGCCAGCAGCTTGGCTCGTATGGGACAGGGCGTCGACTATGGCTACACCTTC | NA | TRBD1 | TRBJ1-2 | TRBV5-6
CASSPQTVNTEAFF | TGTGCCAGCAGCCCCCAGACTGTGAACACTGAAGCTTTCTTT | NA | NA | TRBJ1-1 | TRBV9
CASSGDRSPSGEKLFF | TGCGCCAGCAGCGGAGACAGAAGCCCTTCGGGTGAAAAACTGTTTTTT | once | NA | TRBJ1-4 | TRBV5-1
CASSIGTSGSTDTQYF | TGTGCCAGTAGTATTGGCACTAGCGGTAGCACAGATACGCAGTATTTT | NA | TRBD2 | TRBJ2-3 | TRBV19
CASSSGSYEQYF | TGTGCCAGTAGTAGCGGTTCCTACGAGCAGTACTTC | NA | NA | TRBJ2-7 | TRBV19
CASSSRTGYEAFF | TGTGCCAGTAGTTCTCGGACAGGGTATGAAGCTTTCTTT | NA | TRBD1 | TRBJ1-1 | TRBV19
CASSSGHSGNTIYF | TGTGCCAGCAGCTCAGGGCATTCCGGAAACACCATATATTTT | NA | NA | TRBJ1-3 | TRBV7-3
CASSHGNSGGQETQYF | TGCGCCAGCAGCCATGGTAATAGCGGGGGTCAAGAGACCCAGTACTTC | NA | TRBD2 | TRBJ2-5 | TRBV4-3
CASSPLGQGGGEQYF | TGTGCCAGCTCACCACTTGGACAGGGAGGAGGCGAGCAGTACTTC | NA | TRBD1 | TRBJ2-7 | TRBV18
CAISEGGTGAYEQYF | TGTGCCATCAGTGAGGGGGGGACAGGGGCCTACGAGCAGTACTTC | NA | TRBD1 | TRBJ2-7 | TRBV10-3
CASSLGAGGNNEQFF | TGTGCCAGCAGCTTAGGAGCGGGGGGGAACAATGAGCAGTTCTTC | once | TRBD2 | TRBJ2-1 | TRBV11-2
CASSQGWDRAFF | TGTGCCAGCAGCCAAGGTTGGGACAGAGCTTTCTTT | NA | TRBD1 | TRBJ1-1 | TRBV3-1/TRBV3-2
CASSQQRVHSPLHF | TGTGCCAGCAGCCAACAACGGGTGCATTCACCCCTCCACTTT | NA | NA | TRBJ1-6 | TRBV3-1/TRBV3-2
CASLSGQGVSITEAFF | TGTGCCAGTCTAAGCGGACAGGGAGTTTCGATCACTGAAGCTTTCTTT | NA | TRBD1 | TRBJ1-1 | TRBV19
CASRMTGMNTEAFF | TGTGCCAGCCGTATGACTGGCATGAACACTGAAGCTTTCTTT | NA | NA | TRBJ1-1 | TRBV7-2
CASSVSRGFTEAFF | TGTGCCAGCAGCGTAAGCAGGGGGTTCACTGAAGCTTTCTTT | NA | TRBD1 | TRBJ1-1 | TRBV9
CASRDQGGIGYGYTF | TGTGCCAGCAGAGATCAGGGTGGTATCGGCTATGGCTACACCTTC | few | NA | TRBJ1-2 | TRBV6-5
CASSEDINSPLHF | TGTGCCAGCAGTGAGGACATTAATTCACCCCTCCACTTT | NA | NA | TRBJ1-6 | TRBV6-1
CSVAPTGGGNEQFF | TGCAGCGTTGCCCCGACAGGGGGCGGAAATGAGCAGTTCTTC | NA | TRBD1 | TRBJ2-1 | TRBV29-1
CASSFRGREQFF | TGTGCCAGCAGCTTCCGGGGTCGAGAGCAGTTCTTC | NA | NA | TRBJ2-1 | TRBV9
CASSPDYSETQYF | TGTGCCAGCAGTCCGGACTATAGCGAGACCCAGTACTTC | many | NA | TRBJ2-5 | TRBV2
CASSSRLAGGTDTQYF | TGTGCCAGCAGTTCCCGACTAGCGGGGGGAACAGATACGCAGTATTTT | NA | TRBD2 | TRBJ2-3 | TRBV27
CASSLVWGEGNTEAFF | TGCGCCAGCAGCTTGGTATGGGGTGAGGGAAACACTGAAGCTTTCTTT | NA | NA | TRBJ1-1 | TRBV5-1
CASKEGYNSPLHF | TGCGCCAGCAAAGAGGGCTATAATTCACCCCTCCACTTT | NA | NA | TRBJ1-6 | TRBV10-2
CASSSFGGAGNTIYF | TGTGCCAGCAGCTCCTTCGGAGGGGCTGGAAACACCATATATTTT | NA | NA | TRBJ1-3 | TRBV5-5
CASSIDGFGNTIYF | TGTGCCAGTAGTATTGACGGGTTCGGAAACACCATATATTTT | NA | NA | TRBJ1-3 | TRBV19
CASSLRTGNLNTEAFF | TGCGCCAGCAGCTTGAGGACAGGGAACCTGAACACTGAAGCTTTCTTT | NA | TRBD1 | TRBJ1-1 | TRBV5-1
CASSVAGTDYEQYF | TGCGCCAGCAGCGTGGCCGGGACAGACTACGAGCAGTACTTC | NA | TRBD1 | TRBJ2-7 | TRBV5-1
CASTCGRGCSGANVLTF | TGTGCCAGTACGTGCGGCAGAGGATGCTCTGGGGCCAACGTCCTGACTTTC | once | NA | TRBJ2-6 | TRBV19
CASSSEVPGEQYF | TGTGCCAGCAGCTCGGAGGTTCCGGGCGAGCAGTACTTC | once | NA | TRBJ2-7 | TRBV7-6
CASSYSVLDRANEDEQFF | TGTGCCAGCAGTTACTCTGTGTTAGACAGGGCAAATGAGGATGAGCAGTTCTTC | NA | TRBD1 | TRBJ2-1 | TRBV6-2/TRBV6-3
CASSSGHLGGYTF | TGTGCCAGCAGTTCGGGACACTTGGGAGGCTACACCTTC | NA | NA | TRBJ1-2 | TRBV28
CATSRSPDTGELFF | TGTGCCACCAGCAGGTCGCCAGACACCGGGGAGCTGTTTTTT | NA | NA | TRBJ2-2 | TRBV15
CASSRDLQETQYF | TGTGCCAGCAGCCGGGACTTACAAGAGACCCAGTACTTC | NA | NA | TRBJ2-5 | TRBV9
CASGLRTGANTGELFF | TGTGCTAGTGGTTTGAGGACAGGGGCGAACACCGGGGAGCTGTTTTTT | NA | TRBD1 | TRBJ2-2 | TRBV12-5